This is a list of T cell receptor beta chains from one sample in a study of OX40 agonist ivuxolimab in advanced cancers. Clones were sequenced by immunoSEQ multiplex PCR, and TCRdb holds only the in-frame ones, with some missing. The sample yields 68,000 or so clones, roughly four fifths seen once. The sample consisted of CD4+ or CD8+ T cells sorted from blood, taken in a trial of the OX40 agonist ivuxolimab. The source is an adult with an advanced solid tumor such as melanoma, head and neck, liver or kidney cancer. Each CDR3 is given with its conserved first and last residue. The D gene is left open where the match is weak. A row's size may be missing; if present it is once, few, many or a size class.

.	TRBV28	TRBD1	TRBJ1-1	CASTLGGSLYTEAFF	TGTGCCAGCACTCTAGGGGGCAGCTTGTACACTGAAGCTTTCTTT
.	TRBV5-1	.	TRBJ1-2	CASSLAQGRGYTF	TGCGCCAGCAGCTTGGCCCAGGGTCGAGGCTACACCTTC
.	TRBV5-6	.	TRBJ1-5	CASSLYADRYSNQPQHF	TGTGCCAGCAGCTTGTATGCAGACCGTTATAGCAATCAGCCCCAGCATTTT
.	TRBV4-1	TRBD2	TRBJ2-5	CASSQAGTSGGETQYF	TGCGCCAGCAGCCAGGCGGGGACTAGCGGGGGGGAGACCCAGTACTTC
.	TRBV9	.	TRBJ1-1	CASSVGTMNTEAFF	TGTGCCAGCAGCGTAGGTACGATGAACACTGAAGCTTTCTTT
.	TRBV4-1	TRBD1	TRBJ1-4	CASSQGGGRNEKLFF	TGCGCCAGCAGCCAAGGAGGGGGCCGTAATGAAAAACTGTTTTTT
once	TRBV7-9	.	TRBJ2-1	CASSLIAVSGNEQFF	TGTGCCAGCAGCTTGATAGCGGTCTCTGGGAATGAGCAGTTCTTC
.	TRBV30	.	TRBJ2-7	CASEGAYEQYF	TGTGCCTCCGAGGGGGCCTACGAGCAGTACTTC
.	TRBV6-5	TRBD1	TRBJ1-1	CASRAGQGYTEAFF	TGTGCCAGCAGAGCGGGACAGGGGTACACTGAAGCTTTCTTT
.	TRBV27	TRBD2	TRBJ2-1	CASSLSYGRNEQFF	TGTGCCAGCAGTTTATCTTACGGGAGGAATGAGCAGTTCTTC
.	TRBV28	.	TRBJ1-1	CASSSVAMNTEAFF	TGTGCCAGCAGTTCTGTGGCCATGAACACTGAAGCTTTCTTT
.	TRBV19	.	TRBJ2-1	CANGENGHEQFF	TGTGCCAACGGGGAGAATGGCCATGAGCAGTTCTTC
many	TRBV5-4	.	TRBJ2-7	CASSLRGSDYEQYF	TGTGCCAGCAGCTTGAGAGGGAGTGATTACGAGCAGTACTTC
few	TRBV6-5	TRBD2	TRBJ2-3	CATRSGGGKTDTQYF	TGTGCCACTAGGTCCGGCGGGGGGAAAACAGATACGCAGTATTTT
.	TRBV11-2	.	TRBJ2-5	CASSLLETQYF	TGTGCCAGCAGCTTACTTGAGACCCAGTACTTC
.	TRBV21-1	.	TRBJ2-5	CASIPNRAEIGETQYF	TGTGCCAGCATACCAAACAGGGCTGAAATCGGAGAGACCCAGTACTTC
.	TRBV6-1	.	TRBJ2-7	CASSQDFSYEQYF	TGTGCCAGCAGTCAAGACTTCTCCTACGAGCAGTACTTC
.	TRBV7-9	.	TRBJ1-2	CASSAGESTGGYGYTF	TGTGCCAGCAGCGCGGGGGAAAGCACAGGCGGCTATGGCTACACCTTC
once	TRBV30	.	TRBJ1-6	CAFGTQPSLHF	TGTGCCTTCGGGACACAACCATCCCTCCACTTT
.	TRBV27	.	TRBJ2-5	CASRGQETQYF	TGTGCCAGCAGAGGACAAGAGACCCAGTACTTC
.	TRBV5-1	TRBD1	TRBJ2-5	CASSQSAGQGGETQYF	TGCGCCAGCAGCCAGTCGGCGGGACAGGGGGGAGAGACCCAGTACTTC
.	TRBV28	TRBD1	TRBJ2-5	CASSLFDREETQYF	TGTGCCAGCAGTTTGTTCGACAGGGAAGAGACCCAGTACTTC
.	TRBV19	TRBD1	TRBJ2-4	CASSIWRQGQGMVNIQYF	TGTGCCAGTAGTATATGGAGGCAAGGACAGGGAATGGTTAACATTCAGTACTTC
.	TRBV7-3	.	TRBJ2-2	CASSTENTGELFF	TGTGCCAGCAGCACCGAGAACACCGGGGAGCTGTTTTTT
.	TRBV19	TRBD1	TRBJ1-1	CASSIQGAPLNTEAFF	TGTGCCAGTAGTATACAGGGGGCACCGTTGAACACTGAAGCTTTCTTT
.	TRBV7-9	.	TRBJ1-1	CASSPGLNTEAFF	TGTGCCAGCAGCCCAGGGTTGAACACTGAAGCTTTCTTT
.	TRBV11-2	TRBD1	TRBJ2-2	CASRSLMSGQGNTGELFF	TGTGCCAGCAGGTCTTTGATGTCTGGACAGGGAAACACCGGGGAGCTGTTTTTT
.	TRBV9	TRBD1	TRBJ1-5	CASSAGGDSRNQPQHF	TGTGCCAGCAGCGCCGGGGGGGACAGCCGAAATCAGCCCCAGCATTTT
few	TRBV16	.	TRBJ1-1	CASSPPLRGTEAFF	TGTGCCAGCAGCCCCCCATTACGAGGGACTGAAGCTTTCTTT
.	TRBV10-3	TRBD2	TRBJ2-5	CAIGTSQETQYF	TGTGCCATCGGGACTAGTCAAGAGACCCAGTACTTC
.	TRBV7-9	.	TRBJ2-1	CASSLAFISYNEQFF	TGTGCCAGCAGCTTAGCTTTTATCTCCTACAATGAGCAGTTCTTC
.	TRBV28	.	TRBJ2-7	CASKTLEAGDEQYF	TGTGCCAGCAAAACCCTGGAGGCTGGGGACGAGCAGTACTTC
.	TRBV4-2	.	TRBJ2-1	CASSPAGSYDNEQFF	TGTGCCAGCAGCCCTGCGGGATCCTATGACAATGAGCAGTTCTTC
.	TRBV7-9	TRBD1	TRBJ2-5	CASSATGRETQYF	TGTGCCAGCAGCGCGACAGGGCGGGAGACCCAGTACTTC
.	TRBV19	.	TRBJ1-1	CASSKQVGTEAFF	TGTGCCAGTAGTAAACAGGTTGGCACTGAAGCTTTCTTT
.	TRBV6-5	.	TRBJ2-7	CASSYSDGSYEQYF	TGTGCCAGCAGTTACTCGGACGGAAGCTACGAGCAGTACTTC
.	TRBV1	.	TRBJ2-1	CTSSQDRGEQFF	TGCACCAGCAGCCAAGATCGGGGGGAGCAGTTCTTC